The T cell receptor (beta chain) described here comes from a study of cytomegalovirus exposure and HLA in healthy donors. Study-wide results and caveats: CMV serostatus alone was available as immune exposure information.

As for this clone: Its target is unknown.

Primers included in the PCR were 60 Vbeta and 13 Jbeta primers. Sequencing was performed with immunoSEQ multiplex PCR; in TCRdb, only in-frame clones are kept and a portion is missing. The sample holds 150,000 or so clones, about 75% seen once. Looked up from germline, CDR1 is SNHLY and CDR2 is FYNNEI. This CDR3 spans 14 amino acids. With V trimmed by 6 bases and J by 5 bases, 9 bases remained unmatched. The sample comprised PBMCs. This receptor was taken from a female donor in good health and CMV-seronegative. The chain combines TRBV2 with TRBJ1-2; 7 bases align to TRBD1. CDR3 residues: CASSRDRLTYGYTF. CDR3 sequence (DNA): TGTGCCAGCAGCCGGGACAGACTGACATATGGCTACACCTTC.